The rows below give T cell receptor beta chains drawn from one sample of a study of tumor-infiltrating lymphocytes in primary liver carcinoma. TCRdb reprocessed the multiplex PCR reads with MiXCR, giving one entry per CDR3 protein. The sample consists of roughly 30,000 distinct CDR3 sequences, less than 75% of them appearing once. Sequenced sample: liver tumor tissue from sampling region 3. These receptors all stem from a woman in her thirties with primary liver carcinoma and hepatitis B virus infection. Both conserved end residues are part of each CDR3. The D gene is left open where the match is weak. Rows may omit the clone size; those that give it use once, few, many or a size class.

v_call	j_call	d_call	clone_size	cdr3_nt	cdr3_aa
TRBV11-2	TRBJ2-1	TRBD2	-	TGTGCCAACAGCCGGTGGACTAGCGGGTTAGAAAATGTGCAGTTCTTC	CANSRWTSGLENVQFF
TRBV4-3	TRBJ2-1	TRBD2	once	TGTGCCAGCAGCCGAGAATGGGACTACGCCTACAATGAGCAGTTCTTC	CASSREWDYAYNEQFF
TRBV5-1	TRBJ2-7	TRBD1	-	TGCTCCAGCAGCTTGGACAGGTTTCGGCAAGAGCAGTATTTC	CSSSLDRFRQEQYF
TRBV11-2	TRBJ2-1	-	-	TGTACTAGCAGCTTATCTGTTACGAATGAGCAGTTCTTC	CTSSLSVTNEQFF
TRBV29-1	TRBJ2-1	-	-	TGCAGCGTTCTCTCCCTTCGGCTGAAATACAATGGGCAGTTCTTC	CSVLSLRLKYNGQFF
TRBV29-1	TRBJ2-5	-	medium-sized	TGCAGCGTTGGTACTACAGGTTTCCAAGAGACCCAGTACTTC	CSVGTTGFQETQYF
TRBV7-6	TRBJ2-1	TRBD2	-	TGTGCCAGCAGCCCCCCTGGCGGGAGGGCCAATGAGCAGTTCTTC	CASSPPGGRANEQFF
TRBV5-1	TRBJ2-7	-	-	TGCGCCAGCGGCTCCTCTAGCGTTGATACCTACGAGCAGTACTTC	CASGSSSVDTYEQYF
TRBV5-6	TRBJ1-1	-	-	TGTGCCAGCAGCTTGGTGGGTGAGGTGAGCAATGAAGCTTTCTTT	CASSLVGEVSNEAFF
TRBV5-4	TRBJ2-3	-	-	TGTGCCAGCAGCGTAGACGGACACCCTCAACCCACAGATACACGGTATTTT	CASSVDGHPQPTDTRYF
TRBV28	TRBJ2-1	-	-	TGTGTCAGCAGTTTTTTTGGTGAGCAGATCTTC	CVSSFFGEQIF
TRBV4-1	TRBJ2-7	-	-	TGCGCCAGTAACCAAGATCCCCGGAACATGGTCCACGAGCAGTACTTC	CASNQDPRNMVHEQYF
TRBV6-1	TRBJ1-1	-	many	TGTGCCTGCAGTGATGTGACATTGAACACTGAAGCTTTCTTT	CACSDVTLNTEAFF
TRBV4-2	TRBJ2-2	-	-	TGTGCCGGCAACCAAGGGGCTGCCGGGGAGCTGTTTTTT	CAGNQGAAGELFF
TRBV28	TRBJ2-3	-	-	TGTGCCAGCGGAGGATGGTACGGGACTCCCGAGGCAGATACGCAGTATTTT	CASGGWYGTPEADTQYF
TRBV12-3/TRBV12-4	TRBJ1-4	-	-	TGTGCCAGCAAATTGATAGGTTCAGATGAAGAACTGTTTTTT	CASKLIGSDEELFF
TRBV5-5	TRBJ1-6	-	-	TGTGCCAGTAACTTGGACGTCAGTATTTCACCCCACCACTTT	CASNLDVSISPHHF
TRBV5-6	TRBJ2-2	-	-	TGTGTCAGCAGCTTGGCACCCAGAGTAACTGGAGAGCTGTTTTTT	CVSSLAPRVTGELFF
TRBV11-1	TRBJ2-7	-	large	TGTGCCAGCAGCTTCATGGGTTACGAGCAGTACTTC	CASSFMGYEQYF
TRBV12-3/TRBV12-4	TRBJ1-6	-	few	TGTACCAGCAGTCCCCTGAGAGCGGCTTCACCCCTCCACTTT	CTSSPLRAASPLHF
TRBV9	TRBJ2-7	-	-	TGTGCCAGCAGCGTATACCCTGGACAGTACGAGCGGTACTTC	CASSVYPGQYERYF
TRBV4-3	TRBJ2-2	TRBD2	-	TGCTCCAGCAGCGTACTAGCGGGAGGGCCCCGTTCGAACACCGGGGGGTTGTTTTTT	CSSSVLAGGPRSNTGGLFF
TRBV2	TRBJ1-1	-	-	TGTGCCAGCAGGGACAAGGCGAACACTGAAACTTTCTTT	CASRDKANTETFF
TRBV14	TRBJ2-2	-	-	TGTGCCAGCAGCCCAGGACGGAACACCGGGGAGCTGTTTTTT	CASSPGRNTGELFF
TRBV7-9	TRBJ2-7	-	-	TGTGCCAGCAGCCTTAGCCCGATGGCCTACGAGCAGTACTTC	CASSLSPMAYEQYF
TRBV5-4	TRBJ2-7	TRBD1	once	TGTGCCAGCAGCCCATGCCAGGGGGTGTACGAGCAGTACTTC	CASSPCQGVYEQYF
TRBV12-3/TRBV12-4	TRBJ1-1	-	-	TGTGCCAGCAGTTTCGACTCTGAAGCTTTCTTT	CASSFDSEAFF
TRBV7-3	TRBJ2-1	-	many	TGTGCCAGCAGCTCCCAGGGGGGGTCCTACAATGAGCAGTTCTTC	CASSSQGGSYNEQFF